The 4 T cell receptor beta chains given below trace back to one sample, sequenced in a study of T cells in Graves' hyperthyroidism and ophthalmopathy. Amplified TCR beta CDR3 regions came from RNA transcripts. With the HTBI primer set, the TCR CDR3 went through a first round of RT-PCR. TCRdb processed the multiplex PCR reads anew with MiXCR; each CDR3 protein has one entry. The table lists 20,000 to 30,000 distinct CDR3 sequences, 49% of them singletons. The sequencing sample was made of blood. These receptors all stem from a woman between 40 and 55 years old with Graves' hyperthyroidism that later progressed to Graves' ophthalmopathy.

The rearrangement uses TRBV7-9 and TRBJ2-7; D is unclear. CDR3 size: 11 residues. The germline V gene has CDR1 SEHNR and CDR2 FQNEAQ (reference sequence). Trimming removed 6 bases from V and 7 bases from J, with 10 bases in between. CDR3 sequence (DNA): TGTGCCAGCAGTTCCAATGTAGAGCAGTACTTC. Its translation: CASSSNVEQYF.

By its share, this clonotype is medium-sized (0.01 to 0.1%). The chain employs TRBV10-1 and TRBJ2-3; 13 nucleotides agree with TRBD2. V lost 4 bases, J lost 3 bases, and 1 base stayed unmatched. Germline V gene data show CDR1 as WNHNN and CDR2 as SYGVQD (reference sequence). The CDR3 has 15 residues. The CDR3 loop is CASSGTSGRTDTQYF. Here the CDR3 DNA reads TGCGCCAGCAGTGGGACTAGCGGGAGAACAGATACGCAGTATTTT.

This clonotype was observed many times. The chain recombines TRBV19 with TRBJ1-1; TRBD1 matches at 7 bases. V was clipped by 7 bases and J by 10 bases; unmatched bases: 18. The CDR3 sequence is 15 residues long. Germline V gene sequence: CDR1 LNHDA, CDR2 SQIVND (reference sequence). The CDR3 here is CASNKPSGTAVGAFF. The CDR3 DNA reads TGTGCCAGTAATAAACCTTCCGGGACAGCGGTAGGAGCTTTCTTT. Variable domain in full (rest from reference TRBV19 and TRBJ1-1): DGGITQSPKYLFRKEGQNVTLSCEQNLNHDAMYWYRQDPGQGLRLIYYSQIVNDFQKGDIAEGYSVSREKKESFPLTVTSAQKNPTAFYLCASNKPSGTAVGAFFGQGTRLTVV.

This clonotype ranks as medium-sized. The chain couples TRBV5-6 to TRBJ2-7, with D perhaps TRBD1 (5 bases). The V and J ends lost 1 base and 6 bases respectively, with 11 bases between them. CDR1 and CDR2 from the germline V gene are SGHDT and YYEEEE. The CDR3 loop spans 13 amino acids. CDR3 sequence (DNA): TGTGCCAGCAGCTTGAACAGGCTTTTCGAGCAGTACTTC. Amino acid sequence: CASSLNRLFEQYF.